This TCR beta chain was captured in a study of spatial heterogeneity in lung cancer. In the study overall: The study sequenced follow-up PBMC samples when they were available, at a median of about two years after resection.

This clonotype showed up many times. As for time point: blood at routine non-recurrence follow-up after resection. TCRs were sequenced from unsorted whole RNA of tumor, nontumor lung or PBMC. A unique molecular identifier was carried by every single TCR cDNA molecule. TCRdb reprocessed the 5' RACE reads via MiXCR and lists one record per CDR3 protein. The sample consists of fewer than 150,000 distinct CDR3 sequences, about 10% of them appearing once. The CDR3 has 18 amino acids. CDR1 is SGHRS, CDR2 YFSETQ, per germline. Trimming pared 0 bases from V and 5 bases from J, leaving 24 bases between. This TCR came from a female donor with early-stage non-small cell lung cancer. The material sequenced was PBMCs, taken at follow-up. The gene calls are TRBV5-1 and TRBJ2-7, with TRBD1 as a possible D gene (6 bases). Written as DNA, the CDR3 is TGCGCCAGCAGCTTGGGCGCTACCGGGATCTACAGGGTCCACGAGCAGTACTTC. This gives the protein CASSLGATGIYRVHEQYF. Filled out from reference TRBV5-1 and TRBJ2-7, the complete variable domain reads KAGVTQTPRYLIKTRGQQVTLSCSPISGHRSVSWYQQTPGQGLQFLFEYFSETQRNKGNFPGRFSGRQFSNSRSEMNVSTLELGDSALYLCASSLGATGIYRVHEQYFGPGTRLTVT.